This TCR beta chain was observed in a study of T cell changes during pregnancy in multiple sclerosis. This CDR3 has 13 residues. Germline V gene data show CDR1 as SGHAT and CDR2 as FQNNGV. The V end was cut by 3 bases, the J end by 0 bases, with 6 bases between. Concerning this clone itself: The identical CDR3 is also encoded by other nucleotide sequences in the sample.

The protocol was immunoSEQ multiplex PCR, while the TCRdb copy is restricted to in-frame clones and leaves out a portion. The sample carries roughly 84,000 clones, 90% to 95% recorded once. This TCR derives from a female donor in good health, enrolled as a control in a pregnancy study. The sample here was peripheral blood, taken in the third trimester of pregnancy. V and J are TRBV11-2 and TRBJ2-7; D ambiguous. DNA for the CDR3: TGTGCCAGCAGCTTCAGTGTCTCCTACGAGCAGTACTTC. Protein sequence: CASSFSVSYEQYF. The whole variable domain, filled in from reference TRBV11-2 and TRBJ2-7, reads EAGVAQSPRYKIIEKRQSVAFWCNPISGHATLYWYQQILGQGPKLLIQFQNNGVVDDSQLPKDRFSAERLKGVDSTLKIQPAKLEDSAVYLCASSFSVSYEQYFGPGTRLTVT.